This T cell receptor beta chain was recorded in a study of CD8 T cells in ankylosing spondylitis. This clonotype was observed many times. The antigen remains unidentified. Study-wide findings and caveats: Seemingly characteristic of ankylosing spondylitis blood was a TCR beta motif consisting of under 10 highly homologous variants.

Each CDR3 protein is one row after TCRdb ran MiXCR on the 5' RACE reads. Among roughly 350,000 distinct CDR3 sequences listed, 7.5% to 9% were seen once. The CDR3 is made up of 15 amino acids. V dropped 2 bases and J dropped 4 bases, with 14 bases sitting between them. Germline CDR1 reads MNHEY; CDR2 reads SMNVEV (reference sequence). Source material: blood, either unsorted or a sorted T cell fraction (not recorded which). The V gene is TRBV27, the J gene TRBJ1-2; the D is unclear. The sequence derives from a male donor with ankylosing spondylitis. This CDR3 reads CASSLNGFGFYGYTF. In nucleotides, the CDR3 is TGTGCCAGCAGTTTAAACGGCTTCGGGTTCTATGGCTACACCTTC.